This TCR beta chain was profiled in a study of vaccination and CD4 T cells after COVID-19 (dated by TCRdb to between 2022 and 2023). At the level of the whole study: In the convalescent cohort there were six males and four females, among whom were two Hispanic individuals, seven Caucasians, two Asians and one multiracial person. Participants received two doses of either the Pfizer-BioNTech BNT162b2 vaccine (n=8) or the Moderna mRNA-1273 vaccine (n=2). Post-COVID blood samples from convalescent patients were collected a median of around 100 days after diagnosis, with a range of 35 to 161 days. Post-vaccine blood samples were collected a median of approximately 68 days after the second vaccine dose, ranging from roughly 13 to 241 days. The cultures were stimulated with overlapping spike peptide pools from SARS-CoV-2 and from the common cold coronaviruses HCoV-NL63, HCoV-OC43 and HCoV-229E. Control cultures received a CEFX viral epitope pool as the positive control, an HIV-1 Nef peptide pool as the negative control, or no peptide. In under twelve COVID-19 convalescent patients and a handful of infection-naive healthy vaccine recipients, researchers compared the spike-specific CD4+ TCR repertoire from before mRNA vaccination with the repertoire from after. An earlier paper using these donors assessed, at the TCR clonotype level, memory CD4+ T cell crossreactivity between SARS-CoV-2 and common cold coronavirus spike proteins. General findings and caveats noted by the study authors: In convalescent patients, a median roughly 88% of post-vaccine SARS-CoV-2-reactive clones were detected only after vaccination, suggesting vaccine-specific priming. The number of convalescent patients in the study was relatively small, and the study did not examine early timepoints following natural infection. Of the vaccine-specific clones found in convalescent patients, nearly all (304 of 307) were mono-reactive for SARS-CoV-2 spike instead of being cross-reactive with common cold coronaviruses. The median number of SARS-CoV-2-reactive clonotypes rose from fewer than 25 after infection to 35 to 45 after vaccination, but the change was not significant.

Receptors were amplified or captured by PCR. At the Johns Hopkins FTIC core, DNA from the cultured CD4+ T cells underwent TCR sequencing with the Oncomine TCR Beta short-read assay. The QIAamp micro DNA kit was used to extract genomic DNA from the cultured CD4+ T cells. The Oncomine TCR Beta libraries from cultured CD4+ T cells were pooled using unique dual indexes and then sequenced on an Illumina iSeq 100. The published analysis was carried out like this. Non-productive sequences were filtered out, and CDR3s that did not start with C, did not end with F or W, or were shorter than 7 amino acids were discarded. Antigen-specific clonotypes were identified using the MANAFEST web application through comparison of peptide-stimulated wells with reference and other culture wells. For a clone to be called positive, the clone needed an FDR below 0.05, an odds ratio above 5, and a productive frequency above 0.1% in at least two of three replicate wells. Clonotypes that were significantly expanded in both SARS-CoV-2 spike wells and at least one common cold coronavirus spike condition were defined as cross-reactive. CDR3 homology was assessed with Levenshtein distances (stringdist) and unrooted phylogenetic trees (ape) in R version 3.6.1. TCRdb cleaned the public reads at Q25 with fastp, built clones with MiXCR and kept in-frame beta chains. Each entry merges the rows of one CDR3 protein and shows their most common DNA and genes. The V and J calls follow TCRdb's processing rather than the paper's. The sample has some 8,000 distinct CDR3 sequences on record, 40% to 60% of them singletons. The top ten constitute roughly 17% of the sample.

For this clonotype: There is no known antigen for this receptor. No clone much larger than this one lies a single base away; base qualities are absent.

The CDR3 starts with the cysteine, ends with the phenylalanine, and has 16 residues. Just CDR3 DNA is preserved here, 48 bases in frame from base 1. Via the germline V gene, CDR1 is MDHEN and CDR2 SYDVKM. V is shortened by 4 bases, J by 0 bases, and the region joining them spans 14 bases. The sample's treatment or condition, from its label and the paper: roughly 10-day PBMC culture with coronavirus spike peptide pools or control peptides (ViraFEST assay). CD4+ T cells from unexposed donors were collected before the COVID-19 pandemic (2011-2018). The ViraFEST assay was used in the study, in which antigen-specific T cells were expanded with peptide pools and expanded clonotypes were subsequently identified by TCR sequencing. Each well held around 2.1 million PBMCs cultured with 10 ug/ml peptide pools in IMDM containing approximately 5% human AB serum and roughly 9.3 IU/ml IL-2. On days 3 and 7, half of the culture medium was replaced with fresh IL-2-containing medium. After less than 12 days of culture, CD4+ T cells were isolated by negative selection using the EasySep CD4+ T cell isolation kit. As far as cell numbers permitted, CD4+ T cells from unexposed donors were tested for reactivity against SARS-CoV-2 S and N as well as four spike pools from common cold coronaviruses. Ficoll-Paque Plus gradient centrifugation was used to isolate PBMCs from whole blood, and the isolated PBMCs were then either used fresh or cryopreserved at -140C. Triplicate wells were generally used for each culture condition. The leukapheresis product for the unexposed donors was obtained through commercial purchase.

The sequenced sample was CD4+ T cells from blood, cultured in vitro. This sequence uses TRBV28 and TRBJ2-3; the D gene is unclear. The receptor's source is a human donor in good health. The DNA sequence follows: TGTGCCAGCAGTTCCCCCTATGGGCTGAGCACAGATACGCAGTATTTT. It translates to CASSSPYGLSTDTQYF.